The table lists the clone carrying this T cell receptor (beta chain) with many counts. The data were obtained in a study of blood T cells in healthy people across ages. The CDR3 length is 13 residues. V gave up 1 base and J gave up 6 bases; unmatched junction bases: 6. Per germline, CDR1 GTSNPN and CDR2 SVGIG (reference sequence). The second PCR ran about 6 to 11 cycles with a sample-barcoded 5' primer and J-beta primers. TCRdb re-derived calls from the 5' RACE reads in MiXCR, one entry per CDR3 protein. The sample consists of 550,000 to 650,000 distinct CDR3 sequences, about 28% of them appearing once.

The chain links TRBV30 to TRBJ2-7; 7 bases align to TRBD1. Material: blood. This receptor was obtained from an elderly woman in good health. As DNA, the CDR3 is TGTGCCTGGAGTGCGAACAGGGGTGGCGAGCAGTACTTC. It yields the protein CAWSANRGGEQYF.